One and the same sample provided the 23 T cell receptor beta chains below, sequenced in a study of shared clonotypes between healthy human individuals. Terminally differentiated effector memory CD45RA+ cells were excluded from the naive CD8 cells, which were CD45RO-negative and positively selected for CCR7. Assay: immunoSEQ multiplex PCR; the TCRdb copy retains only in-frame clones and omits some. The profile shows roughly 2.1 million clones, around 93% of them singletons. What was sequenced was naive CD8+ T cells from PBMCs. The source is a man younger than 30 in good health. Some clones in this sample may be carry-over from other donors' samples.

The chain couples TRBV28 to TRBJ1-5; D gene unclear. This CDR3 contains 15 residues. Trimming removed 2 bases from V and 4 bases from J, with 12 bases in between. Germline V lookup: CDR1 MDHEN, CDR2 SYDVKM. CDR3 loop: CASSLEGARNQPQHF. As DNA, the CDR3 is TGTGCCAGCAGTTTAGAGGGAGCCCGGAATCAGCCCCAGCATTTT.

The rearrangement links TRBV4-1 to TRBJ1-1, with no clear D. The CDR3 totals 15 residues. Germline CDR1 and CDR2: MGHRA and YSYEKL. The V end lost 5 bases, the J end lost 6 bases, and 19 bases lay between the germline ends. CDR3 sequence (DNA): TGCGCCAGCAGCACACGAGGGAGTGGTATGGCTGAAGCTTTCTTT. Its translation: CASSTRGSGMAEAFF.

The chain employs TRBV9 and TRBJ2-1; D unclear. The germline CDR1 and CDR2 sequences are SGDLS and YYNGEE. The CDR3 is 16 residues long. V shed 0 bases and J shed 1 base, with 11 bases lying between them. The CDR3 sequence: CASSVGYRSSYNEQFF. CDR3 in DNA: TGTGCCAGCAGCGTAGGGTACCGAAGTTCCTACAATGAGCAGTTCTTC.

This chain joins TRBV9 and TRBJ2-3, with 8 bases matching TRBD2. Germline V lookup: CDR1 SGDLS, CDR2 YYNGEE. The V segment lost 2 bases and the J segment 1 base; nucleotides outside the gene matches: 12. The CDR3 spans 18 residues. CDR3 bases: TGTGCCAGCAGCGTGGGACTAGTCGGGTCTCGCGGCACAGATACGCAGTATTTT. Residues: CASSVGLVGSRGTDTQYF.

The chain recombines TRBV19 with TRBJ1-4; 10 bases map to TRBD1. Germline CDR1 reads LNHDA; CDR2 reads SQIVND (reference sequence). After removal of 3 bases from V and 3 bases from J, the junction contained 7 bases not matched to a gene. The CDR3 covers 17 residues. For the CDR3, the DNA is TGTGCCAGTAGTATTGGGACAGGGGTTTCAGCTAATGAAAAACTGTTTTTT. Translating gives CASSIGTGVSANEKLFF.

The chain has TRBV29-1 and TRBJ2-7; TRBD2 aligns across 14 bases. The V gene end was trimmed by 7 bases and the J gene end by 0 bases; junction bases not matched to a gene: 8. The CDR3 is 16 residues long. In germline, CDR1 is SQVTM, CDR2 ANQGSEA. The CDR3 coding sequence is TGCAGCGGTTTCGGACTAGCGGGAGGTCACTCCTACGAGCAGTACTTC. Encoded protein: CSGFGLAGGHSYEQYF.

This rearrangement joins TRBV28 to TRBJ1-5, with D perhaps matching TRBD1 (5 bases). This CDR3 has 16 amino acids. V lost 1 base and J 0 bases, leaving 10 bases between the germline ends. The germline gives CDR1 MDHEN, CDR2 SYDVKM. This chain's CDR3 is CASSLFWGDSNQPQHF. The CDR3 DNA reads TGTGCCAGCAGTTTATTCTGGGGCGATAGCAATCAGCCCCAGCATTTT. Full variable domain (missing parts from reference TRBV28 and TRBJ1-5): DVKVTQSSRYLVKRTGEKVFLECVQDMDHENMFWYRQDPGLGLRLIYFSYDVKMKEKGDIPEGYSVSREKKERFSLILESASTNQTSMYLCASSLFWGDSNQPQHFGDGTRLSIL.

This clone was seen a single time. V and J are TRBV11-2 and TRBJ2-3; TRBD2 matches 13 bases. Germline CDR1 and CDR2: SGHAT and FQNNGV. The V gene end was trimmed by 5 bases and the J gene end by 2 bases; junction bases not matched to a gene: 7. The CDR3 length is 17 residues. The CDR3 DNA is TGTGCCAGCAGCCCGGGGACTAGCGGGGACCTCACAGATACGCAGTATTTT. This gives the protein CASSPGTSGDLTDTQYF.

This chain uses TRBV9 with TRBJ2-5; D is possibly TRBD2 (7 bases). V lost 3 bases and J 3 bases, leaving 21 bases between the germline ends. The germline V gene has CDR1 SGDLS and CDR2 YYNGEE. The CDR3 extends over 17 amino acids. The CDR3 here is CASSATWGAGAEETQYF. Written as DNA, the CDR3 is TGTGCCAGCAGCGCTACCTGGGGGGCGGGAGCCGAAGAGACCCAGTACTTC.

The chain has TRBV11-2 and TRBJ2-7; D is tentatively TRBD1 or TRBD2 (5 bases each). This CDR3 comprises 15 residues. Per the germline V gene, CDR1 is SGHAT and CDR2 is FQNNGV. V gave up 3 bases and J gave up 0 bases, with 12 bases separating them. For the CDR3, the DNA is TGTGCCAGCAGCTTGAGGGCCGGGACCTCCTACGAGCAGTACTTC. Translated: CASSLRAGTSYEQYF.

The chain employs TRBV5-6 and TRBJ2-3, with D perhaps being TRBD1 or TRBD2 (6 bases each). Deletions cut 5 bases from V and 0 bases from J, with 19 bases between. The V gene's germline CDR1 is SGHDT and CDR2 YYEEEE. The CDR3 loop spans 17 amino acids. The CDR3 region has the DNA TGTGCCAGCAGTCGAGAGGGGCGGAGGGGGAGCACAGATACGCAGTATTTT. Its translation: CASSREGRRGSTDTQYF.

The rearrangement links TRBV19 to TRBJ1-1, with D possibly TRBD1 on 5 matching bases. The CDR3 extends over 16 amino acids. V was pared by 7 bases and J by 5 bases, with 23 bases between. Germline loops: CDR1 LNHDA, CDR2 SQIVND (reference sequence). The CDR3 coding sequence is TGTGCCAGTACCCGGGATGGGGCCCTCGGGTTTACTGAAGCTTTCTTT. Protein product: CASTRDGALGFTEAFF.

The sample holds one count of this clone. V gene TRBV6-5 combines with J gene TRBJ2-7; perhaps D is TRBD1 or TRBD2 (5 bases each). Per germline, CDR1 MNHEY and CDR2 SVGAGI. This CDR3 comprises 16 residues. V was shortened by 0 bases and J by 3 bases, with 15 bases between the two germline ends. The CDR3 nucleotides are TGTGCCAGCAGTTACTCATTCGGGGCAACCGTCTACGAGCAGTACTTC. It specifies CASSYSFGATVYEQYF.

The rearrangement links TRBV5-6 to TRBJ2-5; TRBD1 matches at 9 bases. Germline lookup yields CDR1 SGHDT and CDR2 YYEEEE. The trim removed 4 bases at V and 14 bases at J, leaving 9 bases unmatched. CDR3 length equals 12 residues. The CDR3 bases are TGTGCCAGCAGCATCGGACAGGGGCGGAATTACTTC. It codes for CASSIGQGRNYF.

V is TRBV9 and J is TRBJ2-7; 7 positions agree with TRBD2. Germline V gene sequence: CDR1 SGDLS, CDR2 YYNGEE. The CDR3 totals 15 residues. J lost 2 bases, V lost 0 bases, and 5 bases had no gene match. The CDR3 loop is CASSVGSGPPYEQYF. The CDR3 bases are TGTGCCAGCAGCGTAGGTAGCGGGCCCCCCTACGAGCAGTACTTC.

This sequence joins TRBV6-5 and TRBJ2-5; D is unclear. Germline V lookup: CDR1 MNHEY, CDR2 SVGAGI. The CDR3 spans 14 residues. Trimming removed 1 base from V and 2 bases from J, with 8 bases in between. The CDR3 loop reads CASSYLDPQETQYF. The CDR3 nucleotides read TGTGCCAGCAGTTACTTGGACCCTCAAGAGACCCAGTACTTC.

Regarding this clone: Other DNA sequences within the sample encode an identical CDR3. The chain uses TRBV27 and TRBJ2-7; D tentatively reads TRBD1 or TRBD2 (5 bases each). Looked up from germline, CDR1 is MNHEY and CDR2 is SMNVEV (reference sequence). The CDR3 has 15 amino acids. The V end was cut by 2 bases, the J end by 0 bases, with 11 bases between. The chain's CDR3 is CASSLGRGPSYEQYF. As DNA, the CDR3 is TGTGCCAGCAGTTTAGGACGGGGCCCCTCCTACGAGCAGTACTTC.

For the CDR3, the DNA is TGCGCCAGCAGCCCCGTAGGAGGGGAAGGCAATCAGCCCCAGCATTTT. Translating it yields CASSPVGGEGNQPQHF. The chain couples TRBV4-1 to TRBJ1-5; perhaps TRBD1 as D (5 bases). Germline loops: CDR1 MGHRA, CDR2 YSYEKL. The CDR3 consists of 16 residues. Trimming took 4 bases from V and 2 from J, leaving 15 bases between them.

V gene TRBV29-1 combines with J gene TRBJ2-1; D is perhaps TRBD2 (5 bases). The V and J ends lost 8 bases and 2 bases respectively, with 13 bases between them. The CDR3 consists of 13 residues. Germline V gene data show CDR1 as SQVTM and CDR2 as ANQGSEA. In DNA, the CDR3 is TGCAGCTTACGTGGCGGGCCCTACAATGAGCAGTTCTTC. It is translated as CSLRGGPYNEQFF.

The rearrangement joins TRBV5-1 to TRBJ2-7, with 9 bases identical to TRBD1. The V gene's germline CDR1 is SGHRS and CDR2 YFSETQ. V shed 2 bases, J shed 3 bases, and the junction held 6 bases outside the gene matches. CDR3 length: 15 residues. CDR3 loop: CASSFRDRVDYEQYF. In DNA, the CDR3 is TGCGCCAGCAGCTTTCGGGACAGGGTCGACTACGAGCAGTACTTC.

With respect to this clone: This CDR3 is also generated by other DNA sequences in the sample. The chain is built from TRBV9 and TRBJ2-7; the D gene is possibly TRBD2 (6 bases). Germline lookup yields CDR1 SGDLS and CDR2 YYNGEE. Deletions cut 0 bases from V and 0 bases from J, with 10 bases between. The CDR3 totals 15 residues. This CDR3 is CASSVGAGRSYEQYF. CDR3 DNA sequence: TGTGCCAGCAGCGTAGGGGCGGGACGCTCCTACGAGCAGTACTTC.

V usage is TRBV4-1 and J usage is TRBJ2-1; D is uncertain. From germline, CDR1 is MGHRA and CDR2 YSYEKL. Trimming cost V 4 bases and J 3 bases, with 16 bases left between them. The CDR3 contains 16 residues. DNA of the CDR3: TGCGCCAGCAGCCCGGGTCCCCGGGTTCTCTACAATGAGCAGTTCTTC. It encodes CASSPGPRVLYNEQFF.

The chain employs TRBV4-1 and TRBJ2-5, with D perhaps TRBD1 (6 bases). Matching the DNA end better, TRBJ2-7 makes the J call doubtful. Germline V CDR1 and CDR2: MGHRA, YSYEKL. The CDR3 runs 13 residues. This CDR3 reads CASSLDSAYEQYF. The CDR3 DNA sequence: TGCGCCAGCAGCCTGGACAGTGCCTACGAGCAGTACTTC.